This T cell receptor beta chain is from a study of early T cells in non-severe SARS-CoV-2 infection (dated by TCRdb to 2020 to 2023). Describing the broader study: Bulk RNA from unsorted whole blood was used for TCR sequencing, so alpha and beta chains could not be paired. Results the study describes overall, beyond this receptor: VDJdb matching was skewed toward anti-spike CD8 responses and likely underestimated virus-specific expansions by missing private and CD4 specificities.

Looking up the germline V gene (reference sequence) yields CDR1 LNHDA and CDR2 SQIVND. Trimming removed 5 bases from V and 4 bases from J, leaving 17 bases between the germline ends. From its cysteine to its phenylalanine, the CDR3 spans 15 amino acids. The sequence is cut down to CDR3 DNA, 45 bases in frame from base 1. In this sample, this clonotype turned up many times. Its antigen is unknown. No much larger clone exists at a distance of one base, and base qualities are not known. The library was made by 5' RACE. Sequencing relied on a NextSeq 500. Unique molecular identifiers were attached to individual cDNA molecules in the TCR library protocol so that sequencing error and PCR bias could be corrected. Both TCR alpha and beta chains were sequenced, and tight co-correlation was observed between alpha and beta sequence abundances in each sample. Per the source publication's procedure: Decombinator V4 was used to annotate TCR sequences for V gene, J gene and CDR3. Expanded TCRs were defined as changing significantly between any two time points under a Poisson model with p below 0.0001. Abundances of TCRs were expressed as counts per million after normalisation to the total number of TCRs sequenced in each sample. MAIT TCRs were defined by TRAV1-2 paired with TRAJ12, TRAJ20 or TRAJ33, and iNKT TCRs by TRAV10 paired with TRAJ18. VDJdb, accessed on 1 November 2021, was searched for TCRs annotated for CMV, EBV and SARS-CoV-2, and TCRs annotated for more than one antigen were excluded. The public reads were run again by TCRdb, first through fastp at Q25 and then through MiXCR, and only productive beta chains were kept. Identical CDR3 proteins give one entry, which carries the most common genes and DNA. The V and J calls and clone size come from TCRdb's table, not from the authors' own analysis. This sample holds more than 25,000 distinct CDR3 sequences; 4.5% were observed only once. The ten most abundant clones make up about 6.5% of the sample.

This was a case-control study nested in a cohort of healthcare workers in London, UK, who had nasopharyngeal swab PCR tests and blood samples taken every week. Between 23 and 31 March 2020, the week of the UK lockdown, healthcare workers were enrolled and then followed up weekly for as long as 16 weeks. The V and J genes are TRBV19 and TRBJ1-2, and TRBD1 may be the D gene, going by 5 matching bases. The clonotype originates from an adult who was a healthcare worker with PCR-confirmed SARS-CoV-2 infection or an uninfected control (not recorded which). Sequencing used whole blood. Read as DNA, the sequence is TGTGCCAGTAGTCCCGACAGTGGGCTCTTCTATGGCTACACCTTC. The translation is CASSPDSGLFYGYTF.